The 14 T cell receptor beta chains in this list originate from one sample, sequenced in a study of T cell repertoires in cytomegalovirus infection. The antigens of these receptors remain unknown. MiXCR was run by TCRdb on the reads, yielding one entry per CDR3 protein. The sample includes hundreds of thousands of distinct CDR3 sequences, roughly a third of them seen just once. This specimen was cultured PBMCs, taken from culture after CMV antigen stimulation. The receptors here all came from a human donor in good health (CMV status not recorded). Some clones in this sample may be carry-over from other donors' samples.

This clonotype was counted a few times. V and J are TRBV7-2 and TRBJ2-7; D remains unclear. The CDR3 contains 15 residues. The germline V gene encodes CDR1 SGHTA and CDR2 FQGNSA. The ends were cut back, 2 bases at V and 6 bases at J, with 17 bases in the middle. CDR3 in DNA: TGTGCCAGCAGCTTAAGTCCCGGTGGGCAAGTCGAGCAGTACTTC. Its protein is CASSLSPGGQVEQYF.

The chain employs TRBV28 and TRBJ1-2, with D possibly TRBD1 on 5 matching bases. The CDR3 sequence is 13 residues long. CDR1 is MDHEN, CDR2 SYDVKM, per germline. V dropped 2 bases and J dropped 7 bases, with 11 bases sitting between them. CDR3 amino acids: CASSLPDGGGYTF. The CDR3 nucleotides read TGTGCCAGCAGTTTACCGGACGGGGGTGGCTACACCTTC.

This clonotype turned up a few times. The rearrangement uses TRBV7-2 and TRBJ2-1, with D possibly being TRBD1 (7 bases). CDR1 SGHTA and CDR2 FQGNSA come from the germline V gene. The V and J ends lost 6 bases and 7 bases respectively, with 16 bases between them. The CDR3 has 14 residues. The DNA of the CDR3 is TGTGCCAGCAGTGTCAGGGGGGCGCAAAATGAGCAGTTCTTC. It is translated as CASSVRGAQNEQFF. Full variable domain (remainder filled in from reference TRBV7-2 and TRBJ2-1): GAGVSQSPSNKVTEKGKDVELRCDPISGHTALYWYRQSLGQGLEFLIYFQGNSAPDKSGLPSDRFSAERTGGSVSTLTIQRTQQEDSAVYLCASSVRGAQNEQFFGPGTRLTVL.

This sequence joins TRBV7-9 and TRBJ2-3; D is perhaps TRBD1 (6 bases). The V gene's germline CDR1 is SEHNR and CDR2 FQNEAQ (reference sequence). The CDR3 is made up of 16 amino acids. V was shortened by 4 bases and J by 2 bases, with 16 bases between the two germline ends. In nucleotides, the CDR3 is TGTGCCAGCAGCTCGTTAGAGACAGGCCTCACAGATACGCAGTATTTT. Encoded protein: CASSSLETGLTDTQYF.

This chain uses TRBV5-4 with TRBJ2-3; 10 bases match TRBD2. CDR3 length: 17 amino acids. Germline CDR1 is SGHNT and CDR2 is YYREEE (reference sequence). Germline trimming cut 0 bases from V and 1 base from J; bases unmatched to any gene: 5. The CDR3 nucleotides are TGTGCCAGCAGCTTGGGGAGCGGGAGGGCCGGCACAGATACGCAGTATTTT. Translated, it gives CASSLGSGRAGTDTQYF.

This clonotype occurred a few times. This chain uses TRBV28 with TRBJ2-1; D could derive from TRBD1 or TRBD2 (6 bases each). This CDR3 region has 14 residues. Germline V gene sequence: CDR1 MDHEN, CDR2 SYDVKM. V lost 6 bases and J 6 bases, leaving 15 bases between the germline ends. Written as DNA, the CDR3 is TGTGCCAGCAGCGGGGGCGACTTCCCCAATGAGCAGTTCTTC. Amino acids: CASSGGDFPNEQFF.

As regards this clonotype: This may be a read error, as it is one base from a much larger clone. The chain employs TRBV7-2 and TRBJ1-1, with 8 bases lining up with TRBD1. The length of the CDR3 is 15 residues. Germline V gene data show CDR1 as SGHTA and CDR2 as FQGNSA. V gave up 5 bases and J gave up 4 bases; unmatched junction bases: 9. The CDR3 DNA sequence: TGTGCCAGCAGCGTCTGGGACAGGACTATCACTGAAGCTTTCTTT. This translates into CASSVWDRTITEAFF.

The chain links TRBV18 to TRBJ2-1; 7 bases match TRBD1. V gave up 4 bases and J gave up 8 bases; unmatched junction bases: 8. In germline, CDR1 is KGHSH, CDR2 LQKENI. The CDR3 contains 14 residues. As DNA, the CDR3 is TGTGCCAGCTCACAAATCGACAGGGATTATGAGCAGTTCTTC. This encodes CASSQIDRDYEQFF.

This clonotype occurred many times. The rearrangement uses TRBV7-2 and TRBJ2-3; D might be TRBD1 (6 bases). CDR3 size: 15 residues. Trimming cost V 5 bases and J 5 bases, with 17 bases left between them. Germline V gene data show CDR1 as SGHTA and CDR2 as FQGNSA. The CDR3 region has the DNA TGTGCCAGCAGCCCCAGGGGTCACGCGGAAGATACGCAGTATTTT. As protein: CASSPRGHAEDTQYF.

The sample holds a few counts of this clonotype. CDR3 nucleotides: TGTGCCAGCAGCTTAAGACTCACCGGGGAGCTGTTTTTT. This gives the protein CASSLRLTGELFF. This chain uses TRBV7-9 with TRBJ2-2; D is uncertain. This CDR3 has 13 residues. The ends were cut back, 2 bases at V and 4 bases at J, with 5 bases in the middle. The germline V gene encodes CDR1 SEHNR and CDR2 FQNEAQ (reference sequence).

This clonotype was recorded a few times. The chain uses TRBV7-8 and TRBJ1-2; TRBD1 agrees at 7 bases. V lost 5 bases, J lost 5 bases, and 11 bases stayed unmatched. The CDR3 contains 15 residues. Germline values: CDR1 SGHVS, CDR2 FQNEAQ. CDR3 nucleotides: TGTGCCAGCAGCGCTGACAGGGTATCTGGGTATGGCTACACCTTC. It translates to CASSADRVSGYGYTF.

The chain links TRBV2 to TRBJ1-4, with D possibly matching TRBD1 (6 bases). Trimming stripped 7 bases from V and 14 bases from J, with 14 bases between. Germline CDR1 and CDR2: SNHLY and FYNNEI. The CDR3 runs 11 residues. This CDR3 is CASTGTGSLFF. CDR3 coding DNA: TGTGCCAGCACCGGAACAGGGTCGCTGTTTTTT.

V usage is TRBV2 and J usage is TRBJ1-5; 9 bases map to TRBD1. The J segment lost 4 bases and the V segment lost 2 bases, leaving 9 bases of the junction unmatched. Germline-derived CDR1 and CDR2 are SNHLY and FYNNEI. The CDR3 consists of 17 residues. The DNA for the CDR3 is TGTGCCAGCAGTGAATCCAGGACAGGGGCCCGGAATCAGCCCCAGCATTTT. It is translated as CASSESRTGARNQPQHF.

This clonotype was counted between two and nine times. This rearrangement joins TRBV24-1 to TRBJ2-1, with 11 bases lining up with TRBD1. This CDR3 has 16 residues. Germline V gene data show CDR1 as KGHDR and CDR2 as SFDVKD. The ends lost 2 bases at V and 4 bases at J; junction bases unmatched: 3. The CDR3 nucleotides are TGTGCCACCAGTGATTCGGGACAGGGGGGGTACAATGAGCAGTTCTTC. Translating gives CATSDSGQGGYNEQFF.